This TCR beta chain was identified during a study of T cells after yellow fever vaccination. On the study more broadly: It was SMART-Seq v4 Ultra Low Input that prepared the fractions with low cell numbers.

This clonotype was detected only a few times. What it binds is not known. General observations from the study: Secondary responses were weaker yet peaked faster, day 5 versus 15.

A single record per CDR3 protein comes from TCRdb applying MiXCR to the 5' RACE reads. The sample consists of around 590,000 distinct CDR3 sequences, roughly 12% of them appearing once. The TCR sequence derives from a young man who received the YFV17D yellow fever vaccine. The sequencing used PBMCs, collected on the day of the yellow fever booster vaccination.

This CDR3 is CASSLAGGSTGELFF. The CDR3 DNA reads TGCGCCAGCAGCCTAGCGGGAGGATCCACCGGGGAGCTGTTTTTT. The chain recombines TRBV10-2 with TRBJ2-2; 11 bases line up with TRBD2. V lost 6 bases to trimming and J lost 4 bases; unmatched junction nucleotides: 4. Per the germline V gene, CDR1 is WSHSY and CDR2 is SAAADI. This CDR3 has 15 amino acids.